This record covers a single T cell receptor (beta chain). The data were taken from a study of blood T cell repertoires in COVID-19. Study summary: The study drew acute and convalescent COVID-19 samples from the United States, Italy and Spain. T cells, B-cell-depleted T cells, or PBMCs provided the cDNA or gDNA that served as material.

Germline loops: CDR1 SNHLY, CDR2 FYNNEI. The CDR3 sequence is 17 residues long. The V segment lost 7 bases and the J segment 5 bases; nucleotides outside the gene matches: 13. Generated by immunoSEQ multiplex PCR, the TCRdb table keeps only in-frame clones and is missing some. The table lists 200,000 to 300,000 clones, about 86% of them singletons, with 3% to 4% in the top ten. The rearrangement uses TRBV2 and TRBJ2-7; 14 nucleotides agree with TRBD2. The sequence derives from a woman aged 40 to 50 with acute COVID-19. Sequenced sample: PBMCs or T cells enriched from blood (not recorded which). As DNA, the CDR3 is TGTGCCAGCACCTCGGGACTAGCGGGAGTAGTTTTCCACGAGCAGTACTTC. Its protein is CASTSGLAGVVFHEQYF.